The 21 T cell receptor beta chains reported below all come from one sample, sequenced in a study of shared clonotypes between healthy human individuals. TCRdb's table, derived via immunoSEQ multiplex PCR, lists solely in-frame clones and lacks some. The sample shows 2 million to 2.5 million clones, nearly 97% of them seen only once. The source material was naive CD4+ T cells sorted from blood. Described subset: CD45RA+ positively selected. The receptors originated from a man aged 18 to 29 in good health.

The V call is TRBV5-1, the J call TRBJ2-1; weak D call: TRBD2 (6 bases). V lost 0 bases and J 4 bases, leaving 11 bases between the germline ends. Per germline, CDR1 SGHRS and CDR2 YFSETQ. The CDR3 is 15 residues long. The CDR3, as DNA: TGCGCCAGCAGCTTGGGTGCGGGACCGTACAATGAGCAGTTCTTC. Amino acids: CASSLGAGPYNEQFF.

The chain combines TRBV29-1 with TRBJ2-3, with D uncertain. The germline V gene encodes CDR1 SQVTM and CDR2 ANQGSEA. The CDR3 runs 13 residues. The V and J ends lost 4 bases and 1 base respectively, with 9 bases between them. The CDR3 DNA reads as TGCAGCGTTGCGTCCATTGGCACAGATACGCAGTATTTT. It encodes CSVASIGTDTQYF.

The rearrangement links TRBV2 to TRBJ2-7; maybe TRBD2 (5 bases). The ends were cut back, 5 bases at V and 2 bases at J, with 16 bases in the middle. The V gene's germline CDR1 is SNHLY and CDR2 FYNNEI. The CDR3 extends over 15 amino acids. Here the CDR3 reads CASSLGFPGAYEQYF. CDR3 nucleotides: TGTGCCAGCAGTTTGGGGTTCCCCGGGGCCTACGAGCAGTACTTC. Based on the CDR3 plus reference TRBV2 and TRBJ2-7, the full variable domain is EPEVTQTPSHQVTQMGQEVILRCVPISNHLYFYWYRQILGQKVEFLVSFYNNEISEKSEIFDDQFSVERPDGSNFTLKIRSTKLEDSAMYFCASSLGFPGAYEQYFGPGTRLTVT.

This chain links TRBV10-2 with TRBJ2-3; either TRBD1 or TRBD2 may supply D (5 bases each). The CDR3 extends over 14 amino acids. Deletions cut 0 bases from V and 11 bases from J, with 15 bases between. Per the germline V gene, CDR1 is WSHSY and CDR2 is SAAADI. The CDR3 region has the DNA TGCGCCAGCAGTGAGTCCAGATGGGGGAATGGGCAGTATTTT. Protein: CASSESRWGNGQYF.

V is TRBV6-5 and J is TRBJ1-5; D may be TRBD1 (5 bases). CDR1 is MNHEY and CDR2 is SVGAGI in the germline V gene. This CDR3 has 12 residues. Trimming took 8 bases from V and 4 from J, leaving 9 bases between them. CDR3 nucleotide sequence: TGTGCCAGCTCCCCAGGGAATCAGCCCCAGCATTTT. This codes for CASSPGNQPQHF.

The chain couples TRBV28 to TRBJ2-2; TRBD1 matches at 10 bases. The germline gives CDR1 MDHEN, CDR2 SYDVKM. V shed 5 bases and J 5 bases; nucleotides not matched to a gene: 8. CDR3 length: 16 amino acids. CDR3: CASSPPDRGRTGELFF. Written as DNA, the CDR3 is TGTGCCAGCAGTCCCCCGGACAGGGGGAGAACCGGGGAGCTGTTTTTT.

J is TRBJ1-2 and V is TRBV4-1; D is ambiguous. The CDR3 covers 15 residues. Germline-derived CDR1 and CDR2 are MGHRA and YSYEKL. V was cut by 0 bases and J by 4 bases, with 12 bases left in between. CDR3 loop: CASSQEVVGFYGYTF. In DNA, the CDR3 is TGCGCCAGCAGCCAAGAAGTAGTGGGGTTCTATGGCTACACCTTC.

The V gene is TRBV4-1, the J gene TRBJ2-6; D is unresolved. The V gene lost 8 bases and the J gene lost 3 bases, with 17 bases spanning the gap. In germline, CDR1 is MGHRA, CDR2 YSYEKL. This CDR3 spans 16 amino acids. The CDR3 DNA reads TGCGCCAGCGCTAATATAAAAGGGTTTGGGGCCAACGTCCTGACTTTC. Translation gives CASANIKGFGANVLTF.

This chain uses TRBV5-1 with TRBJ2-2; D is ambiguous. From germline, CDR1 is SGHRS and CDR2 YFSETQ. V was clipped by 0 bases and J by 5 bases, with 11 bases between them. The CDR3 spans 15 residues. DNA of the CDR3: TGCGCCAGCAGCTTGGATGTGGGCTGGACCGGGGAGCTGTTTTTT. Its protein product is CASSLDVGWTGELFF. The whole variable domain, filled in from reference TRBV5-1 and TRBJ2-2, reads KAGVTQTPRYLIKTRGQQVTLSCSPISGHRSVSWYQQTPGQGLQFLFEYFSETQRNKGNFPGRFSGRQFSNSRSEMNVSTLELGDSALYLCASSLDVGWTGELFFGEGSRLTVL.

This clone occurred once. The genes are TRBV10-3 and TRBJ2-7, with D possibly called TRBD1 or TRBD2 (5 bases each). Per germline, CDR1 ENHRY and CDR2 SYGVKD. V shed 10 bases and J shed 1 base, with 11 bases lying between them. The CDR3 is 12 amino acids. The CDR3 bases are TGTGCCACTAGGGACGGTTCCTACGAGCAGTACTTC. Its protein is CATRDGSYEQYF.

CDR3 amino acids: CASSLQAGVHNEQFF. Written as DNA, the CDR3 is TGTGCCAGCTCCCTCCAGGCGGGAGTCCACAATGAGCAGTTCTTC. This chain connects TRBV18 to TRBJ2-1, with TRBD2 matching over 7 bases. The CDR3 loop spans 15 amino acids. Germline CDR1 and CDR2: KGHSH and LQKENI. J was trimmed by 5 bases and V by 6 bases; bases with no gene match: 10.

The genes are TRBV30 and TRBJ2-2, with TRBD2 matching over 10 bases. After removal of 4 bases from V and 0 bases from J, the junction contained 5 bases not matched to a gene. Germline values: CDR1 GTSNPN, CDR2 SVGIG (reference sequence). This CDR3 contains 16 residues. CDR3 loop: CAWTSGRPANTGELFF. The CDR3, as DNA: TGTGCCTGGACTAGCGGGAGACCAGCGAACACCGGGGAGCTGTTTTTT.

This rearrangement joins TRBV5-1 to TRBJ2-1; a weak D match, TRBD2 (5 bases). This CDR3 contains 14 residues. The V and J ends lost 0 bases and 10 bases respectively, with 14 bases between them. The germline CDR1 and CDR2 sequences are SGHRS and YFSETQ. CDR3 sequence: CASSLDREKYEQFF. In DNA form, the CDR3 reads TGCGCCAGCAGCTTGGATAGGGAGAAATACGAGCAGTTCTTC. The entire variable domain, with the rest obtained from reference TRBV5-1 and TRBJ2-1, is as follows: KAGVTQTPRYLIKTRGQQVTLSCSPISGHRSVSWYQQTPGQGLQFLFEYFSETQRNKGNFPGRFSGRQFSNSRSEMNVSTLELGDSALYLCASSLDREKYEQFFGPGTRLTVL.

The CDR3 sequence: CASSKSLPGGNQPQHF. The CDR3 DNA sequence: TGTGCCAGCAGCAAAAGCTTGCCAGGGGGGAATCAGCCCCAGCATTTT. This chain joins TRBV21-1 and TRBJ1-5; the table's D call of TRBD1 was not tested on the DNA. TRBV21-1 has pseudogene status. This CDR3 spans 16 amino acids.

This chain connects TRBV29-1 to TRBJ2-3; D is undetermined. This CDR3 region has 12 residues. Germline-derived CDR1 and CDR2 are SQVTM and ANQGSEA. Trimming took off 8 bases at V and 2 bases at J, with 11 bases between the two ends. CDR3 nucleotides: TGCAGCCACATAAGGGACACAGATACGCAGTATTTT. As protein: CSHIRDTDTQYF.

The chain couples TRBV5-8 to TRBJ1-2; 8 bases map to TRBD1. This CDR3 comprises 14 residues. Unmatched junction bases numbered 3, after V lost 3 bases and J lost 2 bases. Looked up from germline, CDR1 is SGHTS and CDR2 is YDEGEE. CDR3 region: CASSWTGPNYGYTF. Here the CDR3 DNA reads TGTGCCAGCAGCTGGACAGGGCCCAACTATGGCTACACCTTC.

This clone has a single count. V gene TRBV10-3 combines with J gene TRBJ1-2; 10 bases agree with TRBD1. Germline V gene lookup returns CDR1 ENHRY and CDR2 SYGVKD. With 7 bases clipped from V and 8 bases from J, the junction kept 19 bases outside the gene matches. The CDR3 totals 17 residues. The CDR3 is CAITESPRDRGLGGYTF. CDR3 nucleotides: TGTGCCATCACAGAATCTCCAAGGGACAGGGGTTTGGGAGGCTACACCTTC.

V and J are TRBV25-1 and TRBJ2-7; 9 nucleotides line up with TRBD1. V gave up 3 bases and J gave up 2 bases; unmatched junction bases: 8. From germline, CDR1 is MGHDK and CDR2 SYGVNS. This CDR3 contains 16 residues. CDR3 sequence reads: CASSDTGQGNAYEQYF. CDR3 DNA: TGTGCCAGCAGTGACACCGGACAGGGGAACGCCTACGAGCAGTACTTC.

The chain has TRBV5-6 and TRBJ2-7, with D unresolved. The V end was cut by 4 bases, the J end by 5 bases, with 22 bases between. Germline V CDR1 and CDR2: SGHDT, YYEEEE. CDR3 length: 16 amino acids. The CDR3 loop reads CASSARYRSVLHEQYF. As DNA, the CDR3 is TGTGCCAGCAGCGCCCGTTATCGATCCGTGCTCCACGAGCAGTACTTC.

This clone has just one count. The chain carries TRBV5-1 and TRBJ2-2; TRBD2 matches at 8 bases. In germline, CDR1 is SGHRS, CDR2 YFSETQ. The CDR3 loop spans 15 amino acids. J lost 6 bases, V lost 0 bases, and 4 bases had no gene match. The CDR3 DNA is TGCGCCAGCAGCTTGGGGACTAGCTTTCCCGGGGAGCTGTTTTTT. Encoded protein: CASSLGTSFPGELFF.

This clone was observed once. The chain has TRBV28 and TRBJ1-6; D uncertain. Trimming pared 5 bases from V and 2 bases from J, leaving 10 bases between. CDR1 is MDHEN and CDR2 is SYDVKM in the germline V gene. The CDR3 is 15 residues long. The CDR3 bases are TGTGCCAGCAGTCCACCCGGGGCCTATAATTCACCCCTCCACTTT. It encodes CASSPPGAYNSPLHF. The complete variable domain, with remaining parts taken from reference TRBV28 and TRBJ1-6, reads DVKVTQSSRYLVKRTGEKVFLECVQDMDHENMFWYRQDPGLGLRLIYFSYDVKMKEKGDIPEGYSVSREKKERFSLILESASTNQTSMYLCASSPPGAYNSPLHFGNGTRLTVT.